The T cell receptor beta chain described here comes from a study of cytomegalovirus exposure and HLA in healthy donors. Study context: Around 78 million unique TCRs, all from HLA-typed donors, were included in an early release of the data.

General study findings and limits: For TCR beta chains, V- and J-gene trimming was later linked to a missense DCLRE1C variant. In a later analysis, at a false discovery rate of 0.05, 17,000 or so TCR beta sequences were associated with HLA alleles. It was confirmed in vitro that three of the CMV-associated chains were specific for CMV antigens.

Concerning this clone: The antigen remains unidentified.

Germline CDR1 reads SGDLS; CDR2 reads YYNGEE. The CDR3 covers 15 residues. J gave up 4 bases and V 3 bases, and 6 bases lay outside the gene matches. PCR was performed using 60 Vbeta and 13 Jbeta primers. The repertoire was sequenced with immunoSEQ multiplex PCR; TCRdb's copy has only in-frame clones and lacks some. The table includes some 120,000 clones, approximately 80% detected once. The chain couples TRBV9 to TRBJ1-2; 10 nucleotides agree with TRBD1. The source is a male donor in good health and CMV-seronegative. The sequenced sample was PBMCs. CDR3 DNA: TGTGCCAGCAGCGACGGACAGGGGGACATCTATGGCTACACCTTC. Protein: CASSDGQGDIYGYTF.